Listed here are 2 T cell receptor beta chains from one sample, sequenced in a study of T-cell memory formation after mild COVID-19. MiXCR, applied by TCRdb to the 5' RACE reads, yields one record per CDR3 protein. The sample has more than 250,000 distinct CDR3 sequences, roughly 16% seen once; the top ten hold 22%. The material sequenced was PBMCs or a T cell subset sorted from them (not recorded which). These receptors all come from a man aged 18-30 years who had mild COVID-19 (a few samples of this study predate the infection). Cell type and time point are not known.

In its sample, this clonotype was seen once. V and J are TRBV28 and TRBJ2-5; TRBD1 or TRBD2 may be the D gene (6 bases each). V was shortened by 6 bases and J by 1 base, with 12 bases between the two germline ends. Germline V gene data show CDR1 as MDHEN and CDR2 as SYDVKM. The CDR3 is made up of 14 amino acids. The CDR3 sequence is CASSYGGPQETQYF. CDR3 nucleotides: TGTGCCAGCAGCTACGGGGGCCCCCAAGAGACCCAGTACTTC.

This clonotype was counted between two and nine times. The chain recombines TRBV3-1 with TRBJ1-6, with D perhaps matching TRBD1 (5 bases). The CDR3 spans 14 residues. Germline loops: CDR1 LGHDT, CDR2 YNNKEL (reference sequence). V was pared by 4 bases and J by 7 bases, with 11 bases between. CDR3 sequence: CASSPGRENSPLHF. In DNA form, the CDR3 reads TGTGCCAGCAGCCCAGGGCGGGAGAATTCACCCCTCCACTTT.